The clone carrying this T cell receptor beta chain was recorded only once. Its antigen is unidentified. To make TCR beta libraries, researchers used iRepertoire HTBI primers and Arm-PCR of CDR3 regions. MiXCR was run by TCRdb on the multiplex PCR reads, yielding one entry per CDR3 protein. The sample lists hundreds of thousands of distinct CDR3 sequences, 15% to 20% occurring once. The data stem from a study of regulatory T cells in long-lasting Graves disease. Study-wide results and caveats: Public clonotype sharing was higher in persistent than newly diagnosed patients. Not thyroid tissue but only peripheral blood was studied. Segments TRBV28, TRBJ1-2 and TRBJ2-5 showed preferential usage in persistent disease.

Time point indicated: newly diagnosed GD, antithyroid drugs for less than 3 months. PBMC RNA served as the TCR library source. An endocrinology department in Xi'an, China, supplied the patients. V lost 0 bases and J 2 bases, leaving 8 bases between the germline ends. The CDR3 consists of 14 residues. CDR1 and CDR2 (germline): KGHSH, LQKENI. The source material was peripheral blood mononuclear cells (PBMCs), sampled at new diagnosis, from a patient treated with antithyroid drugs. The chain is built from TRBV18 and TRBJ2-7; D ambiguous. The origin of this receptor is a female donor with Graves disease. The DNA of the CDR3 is TGTGCCAGCTCACCACCGGCAGGAACCTACGAGCAGTACTTC. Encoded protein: CASSPPAGTYEQYF.